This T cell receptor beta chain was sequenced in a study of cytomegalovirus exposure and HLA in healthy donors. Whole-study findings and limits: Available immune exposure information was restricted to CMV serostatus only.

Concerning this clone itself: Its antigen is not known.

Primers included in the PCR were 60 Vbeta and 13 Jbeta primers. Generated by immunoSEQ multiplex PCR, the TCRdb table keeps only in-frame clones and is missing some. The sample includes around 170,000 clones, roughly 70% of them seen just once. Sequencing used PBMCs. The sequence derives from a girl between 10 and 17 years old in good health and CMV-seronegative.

For the CDR3, the DNA is TGTGCCAGCAGCTTATCTTATACTGAAGCTTTCTTT. Translation: CASSLSYTEAFF. The genes are TRBV7-9 and TRBJ1-1; D is unclear. The CDR3 loop spans 12 amino acids. The V end was cut by 2 bases, the J end by 5 bases, with 6 bases between. The germline CDR1 and CDR2 sequences are SEHNR and FQNEAQ (reference sequence).